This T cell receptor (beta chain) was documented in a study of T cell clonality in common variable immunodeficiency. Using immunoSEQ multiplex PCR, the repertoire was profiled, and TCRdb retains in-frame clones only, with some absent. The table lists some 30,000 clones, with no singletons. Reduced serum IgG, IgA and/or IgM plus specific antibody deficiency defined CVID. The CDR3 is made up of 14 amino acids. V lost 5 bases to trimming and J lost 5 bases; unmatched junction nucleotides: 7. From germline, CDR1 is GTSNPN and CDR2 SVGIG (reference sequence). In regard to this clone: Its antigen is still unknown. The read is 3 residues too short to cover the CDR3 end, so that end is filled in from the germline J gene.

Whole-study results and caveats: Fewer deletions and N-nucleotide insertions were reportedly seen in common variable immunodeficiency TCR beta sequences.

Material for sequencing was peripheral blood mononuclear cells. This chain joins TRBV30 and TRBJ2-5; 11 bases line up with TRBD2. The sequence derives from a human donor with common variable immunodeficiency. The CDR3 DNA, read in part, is TGTGCCTGGGGGATAGCGGGGGGGGCGGAGACC. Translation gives CAWGIAGGAET. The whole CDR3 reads CAWGIAGGAETQYF.